These T cell receptor beta chains were read from a single sample in a study of CD8+ T cells in alopecia areata. Assay: immunoSEQ multiplex PCR; the TCRdb copy retains only in-frame clones and omits some. The table has around 98,000 clones, nearly 45% seen once; the top ten hold 0.79%. Material for sequencing was CD4+ T cells sorted from blood. Receptors originate from a human donor with alopecia areata. CDR3s include the opening cysteine and the closing phenylalanine or tryptophan. The D gene is left open where the match is weak. The listing skips clone size in some rows; elsewhere it reads once, few, many or a size class.

V gene	clone size	D gene	J gene	CDR3 protein	CDR3 DNA
TRBV29-1	.	TRBD1	TRBJ2-4	CSVARGTGGLAKNIQYF	TGCAGCGTTGCCCGAGGTACAGGGGGCTTAGCCAAAAACATTCAGTACTTC
TRBV18	once	.	TRBJ2-5	CASSPPNRQETQYF	TGTGCCAGCTCACCACCCAACAGGCAAGAGACCCAGTACTTC
TRBV29-1	.	.	TRBJ1-1	CSVDWRDNTEAFF	TGCAGCGTTGATTGGCGTGATAACACTGAAGCTTTCTTT
TRBV18	many	.	TRBJ1-1	CASSPQGREAFF	TGTGCCAGCTCACCACAGGGCCGTGAAGCTTTCTTT
TRBV7-2	once	TRBD1	TRBJ1-1	CASSPDRVRTEAFF	TGTGCCAGCAGCCCAGACAGGGTTCGCACTGAAGCTTTCTTT
TRBV5-6	.	.	TRBJ2-7	CASSIYRNEQYF	TGTGCCAGCAGCATTTACAGGAACGAGCAGTACTTC
TRBV30	few	.	TRBJ2-4	CAWSEGVAKNIQYF	TGTGCCTGGAGTGAAGGTGTAGCCAAAAACATTCAGTACTTC
TRBV29-1	.	.	TRBJ1-1	CSVGTFQGRGEAFF	TGCAGCGTTGGTACCTTCCAGGGGCGGGGTGAAGCTTTCTTT
TRBV28	.	.	TRBJ2-3	CASRSHSSTDTQYF	TGTGCCAGTCGTTCCCACTCTAGCACAGATACGCAGTATTTT
TRBV28	few	TRBD2	TRBJ2-3	CASSPGTSGGGLHF	TGTGCCAGCAGTCCCGGGACTAGCGGAGGGGGGTTGCATTTT
TRBV6-6	.	.	TRBJ2-2	CASSQQLTGELFF	TGTGCCAGCAGCCAACAGCTCACCGGGGAGCTGTTTTTT
TRBV4-1	.	TRBD1	TRBJ1-2	CASSQEQGNYGYTF	TGCGCCAGCAGCCAAGAACAGGGGAACTATGGCTACACCTTC
TRBV30	.	TRBD2	TRBJ2-1	CAWGGGTTNEQFF	TGTGCCTGGGGCGGGGGGACGACCAATGAGCAGTTCTTC
TRBV9	.	TRBD1	TRBJ2-3	CASSQGVDTQYF	TGTGCCAGCAGCCAGGGGGTGGATACGCAGTATTTT
TRBV25-1	.	.	TRBJ2-5	CASSESEGAETQYF	TGTGCCAGCAGTGAATCGGAGGGAGCAGAGACCCAGTACTTC
TRBV30	.	.	TRBJ1-2	CAWSAKGANYGYTF	TGTGCCTGGAGCGCGAAGGGAGCTAACTATGGCTACACCTTC
TRBV29-1	few	.	TRBJ2-7	CSVAGPWEQYF	TGCAGCGTTGCAGGGCCTTGGGAGCAGTACTTC
TRBV5-1	.	.	TRBJ2-5	CASSLEEVAYF	TGCGCCAGCAGCTTGGAAGAGGTAGCGTACTTC
TRBV5-1	.	TRBD1	TRBJ2-1	CASSFSGTGYNEQFF	TGCGCCAGCAGCTTCTCCGGGACAGGGTACAATGAGCAGTTCTTC
TRBV30	.	.	TRBJ1-1	CAWTSDSSMNTEAFF	TGTGCCTGGACTAGCGACAGCTCCATGAACACTGAAGCTTTCTTT
TRBV7-2	.	.	TRBJ2-3	CASSVEGWDTQYF	TGTGCCAGCAGCGTAGAGGGTTGGGATACGCAGTATTTT
TRBV29-1	few	TRBD2	TRBJ2-1	CSAEGLADNEQFF	TGCAGCGCCGAGGGACTAGCCGACAATGAGCAGTTCTTC
TRBV28	.	.	TRBJ1-5	CASSLARGANQPQHF	TGTGCCAGCAGTTTGGCCCGGGGCGCGAATCAGCCCCAGCATTTT
TRBV23-1	few	.	TRBJ2-4	CASSHPALAKNIQYF	TGCGCCAGCAGTCACCCGGCACTAGCCAAAAACATTCAGTACTTC
TRBV7-2	.	.	TRBJ2-3	CASSLASPSGSTDTQYF	TGTGCCAGCAGCTTAGCTTCCCCCAGCGGGAGCACAGATACGCAGTATTTT
TRBV29-1	few	.	TRBJ1-4	CSVEDRTQGEKLFF	TGCAGCGTTGAAGATCGAACGCAGGGTGAAAAACTGTTTTTT
TRBV29-1	.	.	TRBJ2-1	CSVVIGDEQFF	TGCAGCGTTGTGATCGGCGATGAGCAGTTCTTC
TRBV5-4	.	.	TRBJ2-1	CASSLDGTYGYNEQFF	TGTGCCAGCAGCTTGGACGGGACTTACGGCTACAATGAGCAGTTCTTC
TRBV30	.	.	TRBJ2-7	CAWSVSLSAYEQYF	TGTGCCTGGAGTGTAAGTCTCTCGGCCTACGAGCAGTACTTC
TRBV29-1	.	.	TRBJ2-3	CSVRRQGRGDTQYF	TGCAGCGTCCGGCGGCAGGGACGGGGGGATACGCAGTATTTT
TRBV28	.	TRBD1	TRBJ1-1	CASTEGAEAEAFF	TGTGCCAGCACCGAGGGGGCGGAGGCTGAAGCTTTCTTT
TRBV7-9	.	.	TRBJ1-5	CASSGYNNVQPQHF	TGTGCCAGCAGCGGATACAACAACGTTCAGCCCCAGCATTTT
TRBV28	few	.	TRBJ1-5	CASSWGNQPQHF	TGTGCCAGCAGCTGGGGTAATCAGCCCCAGCATTTT
TRBV4-2	.	.	TRBJ1-2	CASSQDLQRMNYGYTF	TGTGCCAGCAGCCAAGATTTGCAGCGAATGAACTATGGCTACACCTTC
TRBV20-1	.	.	TRBJ2-5	CSAQHQETQYF	TGCAGTGCTCAGCACCAAGAGACCCAGTACTTC
TRBV29-1	few	.	TRBJ1-1	CSVKGLLNTEAFF	TGCAGCGTTAAGGGCTTGCTGAACACTGAAGCTTTCTTT
TRBV7-2	.	TRBD2	TRBJ2-1	CASSPGLAYYNEQFF	TGTGCCAGCAGCCCCGGACTAGCGTACTACAATGAGCAGTTCTTC
TRBV6-5	.	TRBD2	TRBJ2-7	CASSGSRFEQYF	TGTGCCTCTAGCGGGAGTCGTTTCGAGCAGTACTTC
TRBV30	once	.	TRBJ2-7	CAWRSTRSAYEQYF	TGTGCCTGGAGATCGACAAGAAGCGCCTACGAGCAGTACTTC
TRBV5-1	.	.	TRBJ2-3	CASSWGTDTQYF	TGCGCCAGCAGCTGGGGCACAGATACGCAGTATTTT
TRBV29-1	few	.	TRBJ1-1	CSVLGQMNTEAFF	TGCAGCGTTTTAGGACAGATGAACACTGAAGCTTTCTTT
TRBV6-5	.	.	TRBJ1-5	CASRMGGEQPQHF	TGTGCCAGCAGAATGGGGGGGGAACAGCCCCAGCATTTT
TRBV28	.	.	TRBJ2-4	CASSLSLNIQYF	TGTGCCAGCAGTTTGTCTTTGAACATTCAGTACTTC